Listed below are T cell receptor beta chains from one sample, sequenced in a study of early stage breast cancer tumors. Clones were read by immunoSEQ multiplex PCR, and TCRdb kept only the in-frame ones, dropping some. Here the sample spans under 20,000 clones, about four fifths being singletons. Sequencing used blood. These receptors were collected from a person in their 70s with breast cancer. Both conserved end residues are part of each CDR3. A D gene is named only where the DNA matches it firmly. Only part of the rows carry a size: once, few, many, or a class if the clone is expanded.

TRBJ2-7	-	TRBV30	-	TGTGCCTGGAGGGGTACAGGTGGCTACGAGCAGTACTTC	CAWRGTGGYEQYF
TRBJ1-4	TRBD1	TRBV4-1	-	TGCGCCAGCAGCCACTCGACCGGGACAGGGTATAGGGCTAATGAAAAACTGTTTTTT	CASSHSTGTGYRANEKLFF
TRBJ1-5	-	TRBV7-2	-	TGTGCCAGCAGCTTACGGGGGATTCAGCCCCAGCATTTT	CASSLRGIQPQHF
TRBJ2-2	TRBD2	TRBV18	-	TGTGCCAGCTCACCACGCAGCGGGGAGTCTATTCGGGAGCTGTTTTTT	CASSPRSGESIRELFF
TRBJ2-3	TRBD2	TRBV19	-	TGTGCCAGTAGTATTGCGGGGGGATTCACAGATACGCAGTATTTT	CASSIAGGFTDTQYF
TRBJ2-3	TRBD1	TRBV5-1	-	TGCGCCAGCTCTAGGGACAGGGGGGCAGATACGCAGTATTTT	CASSRDRGADTQYF
TRBJ1-2	TRBD1	TRBV4-1	-	TGCGCCAGCAGCCAAGAAAGGACAGGGATAGTTGGCTACACCTTC	CASSQERTGIVGYTF
TRBJ1-2	-	TRBV9	-	TGTGCCAGCACCCGGGGATATGGCTACACCTTC	CASTRGYGYTF
TRBJ1-2	-	TRBV19	few	TGTGCCAGTACAAGGCCTCCGGGGGGCTACACCTTC	CASTRPPGGYTF
TRBJ2-1	TRBD2	TRBV5-1	-	TGCGCCAGCAGCTTGGAAGGCGGCGGAGCGGGGCGGAATGAGCAGTTCTTC	CASSLEGGGAGRNEQFF
TRBJ1-2	TRBD1	TRBV6-1	-	TGTGCCAGCAGAGGTCAGGGGGCGGTTTACTATGGCTACACCTTC	CASRGQGAVYYGYTF
TRBJ2-5	TRBD2	TRBV5-1	-	TGCGCCAGCAGCCCAGGACTAGCGGGGGGGCAGGAGACCCAGTACTTC	CASSPGLAGGQETQYF
TRBJ2-5	-	TRBV7-8	-	TGTGCCAGCAGCTCAGACGCCGTGTGGACAGCCCAAGAGACCCAGTACTTC	CASSSDAVWTAQETQYF
TRBJ2-3	TRBD1	TRBV2	-	TGTGCCAGCAGTCGGACAGGGACAGCTTCAGATACGCAGTATTTT	CASSRTGTASDTQYF
TRBJ2-3	-	TRBV5-4	-	TGTGCCAGCAGCTTGGCGGGTCCAGATACGCAGTATTTT	CASSLAGPDTQYF
TRBJ2-1	-	TRBV5-1	-	TGCGCCAGCAGCCCCCGCCCGGTGGGGGCCAATGAGCAGTTCTTC	CASSPRPVGANEQFF
TRBJ2-2	TRBD1	TRBV5-1	-	TGCGCCAGCAGCGGGGGACAGACGAACACCGGGGAGCTGTTTTTT	CASSGGQTNTGELFF
TRBJ1-2	-	TRBV28	few	TGTGCCAGCAGTTTCGGAGGGTATGGCTACACCTTC	CASSFGGYGYTF
TRBJ2-1	TRBD2	TRBV7-3	-	TGTGCCAGCAGCTTACAAGCGGGGGGGAACAATGAGCAGTTCTTC	CASSLQAGGNNEQFF
TRBJ1-4	-	TRBV15	-	TGTGCCACCAGCAGGACACAGGGATTAGATAAGGAAAAACTGTTTTTT	CATSRTQGLDKEKLFF
TRBJ1-1	-	TRBV30	few	TGTGCCTGGAACCAAAGCCCGAACACTGAAGCTTTCTTT	CAWNQSPNTEAFF
TRBJ2-7	TRBD1	TRBV18	-	TGTGCCAGCTCTCCCGGGACAGGGAACGAGCAGTACTTC	CASSPGTGNEQYF
TRBJ1-1	-	TRBV5-1	-	TGCGCCAGCAGCTTGAGGGAACAGGGTGGTACTGAAGCTTTCTTT	CASSLREQGGTEAFF
TRBJ2-1	TRBD2	TRBV6-1	-	TGTGCCAGCAGGAAAGAACTAGCGAACTACAATGAGCAGTTCTTC	CASRKELANYNEQFF
TRBJ1-4	-	TRBV6-1	-	TGTGCCAGCCGGGATAAGGTTGAAAAACTGTTTTTT	CASRDKVEKLFF
TRBJ1-5	-	TRBV6-1	-	TGTGCCAGCAGTGGGTCCTTCGGGGGTGGGAGCAATCAGCCCCAGCATTTT	CASSGSFGGGSNQPQHF
TRBJ2-1	-	TRBV14	few	TGTGCCAGCAGCCACCTAGGGAGCTTGGACCCCTACAATGAGCAGTTCTTC	CASSHLGSLDPYNEQFF
TRBJ2-5	-	TRBV5-1	-	TGCGCCAGCAGCTTGGCCGGGGAGACCCAGTACTTC	CASSLAGETQYF
TRBJ1-2	-	TRBV10-3	-	TGTGCCACGGACCCAACAGGAAGAGGCTACACCTTC	CATDPTGRGYTF
TRBJ2-2	TRBD1	TRBV27	once	TGTGCCAGCGGGATTCAGGGGGCGAACACCGGGGAGCTGTTTTTT	CASGIQGANTGELFF
TRBJ1-2	TRBD1	TRBV5-5	-	TGTGCCAGCAGCCTCCGGGACAGGGAATACCGCACCTTC	CASSLRDREYRTF